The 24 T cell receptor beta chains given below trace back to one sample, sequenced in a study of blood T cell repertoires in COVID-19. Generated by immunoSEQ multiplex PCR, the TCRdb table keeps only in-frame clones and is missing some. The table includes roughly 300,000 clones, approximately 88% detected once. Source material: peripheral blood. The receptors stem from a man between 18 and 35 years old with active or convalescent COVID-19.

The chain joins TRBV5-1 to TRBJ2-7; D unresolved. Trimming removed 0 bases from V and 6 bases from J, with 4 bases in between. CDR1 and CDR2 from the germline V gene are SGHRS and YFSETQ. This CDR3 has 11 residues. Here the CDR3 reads CASSLAGEQYF. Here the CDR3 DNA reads TGCGCCAGCAGCTTGGCAGGCGAGCAGTACTTC. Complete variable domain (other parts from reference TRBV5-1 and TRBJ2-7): KAGVTQTPRYLIKTRGQQVTLSCSPISGHRSVSWYQQTPGQGLQFLFEYFSETQRNKGNFPGRFSGRQFSNSRSEMNVSTLELGDSALYLCASSLAGEQYFGPGTRLTVT.

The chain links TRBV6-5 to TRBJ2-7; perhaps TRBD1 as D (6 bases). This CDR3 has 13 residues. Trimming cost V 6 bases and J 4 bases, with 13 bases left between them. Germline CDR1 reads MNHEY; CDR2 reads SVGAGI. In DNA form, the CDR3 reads TGTGCCAGCAGATACCTACAGGGATACGAGCAGTACTTC. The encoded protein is CASRYLQGYEQYF.

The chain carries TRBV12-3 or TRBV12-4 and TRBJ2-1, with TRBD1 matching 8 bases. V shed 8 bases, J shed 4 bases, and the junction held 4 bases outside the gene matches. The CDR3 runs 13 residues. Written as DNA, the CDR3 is TGTGCCAGCCGACAGGGGAAATACAATGAGCAGTTCTTC. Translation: CASRQGKYNEQFF.

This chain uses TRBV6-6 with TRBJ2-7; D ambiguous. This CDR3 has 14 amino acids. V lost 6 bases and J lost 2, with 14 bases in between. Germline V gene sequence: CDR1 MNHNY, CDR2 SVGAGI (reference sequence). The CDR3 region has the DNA TGTGCCAGCAGGCCGAGAGAGAATACCTACGAGCAGTACTTC. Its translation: CASRPRENTYEQYF.

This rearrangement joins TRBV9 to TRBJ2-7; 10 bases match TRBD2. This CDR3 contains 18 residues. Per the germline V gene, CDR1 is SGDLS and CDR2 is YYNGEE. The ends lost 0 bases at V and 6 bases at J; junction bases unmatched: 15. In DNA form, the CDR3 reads TGTGCCAGCAGCGTAGGTGGCAGCGGGGGGGCCGTTCCTGGCGAGCAGTACTTC. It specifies CASSVGGSGGAVPGEQYF.

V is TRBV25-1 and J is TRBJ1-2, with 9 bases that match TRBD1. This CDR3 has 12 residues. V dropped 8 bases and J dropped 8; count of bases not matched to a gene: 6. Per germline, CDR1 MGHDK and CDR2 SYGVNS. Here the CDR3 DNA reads TGTGCCAGCCTACAGGGGGCAGGAGGCTACACCTTC. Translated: CASLQGAGGYTF.

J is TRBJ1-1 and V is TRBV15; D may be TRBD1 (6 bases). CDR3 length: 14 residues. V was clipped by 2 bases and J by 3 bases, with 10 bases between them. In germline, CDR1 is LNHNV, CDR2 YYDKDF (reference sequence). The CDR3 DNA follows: TGTGCCACCAGCAGACAGGGGTTTGACACTGAAGCTTTCTTT. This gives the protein CATSRQGFDTEAFF.

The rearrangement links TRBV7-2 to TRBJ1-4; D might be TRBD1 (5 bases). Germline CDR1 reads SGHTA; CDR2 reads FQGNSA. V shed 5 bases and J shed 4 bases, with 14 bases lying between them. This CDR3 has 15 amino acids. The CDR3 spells CASSALGGVNEKLFF. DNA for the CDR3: TGTGCCAGCAGCGCTCTGGGGGGGGTTAATGAAAAACTGTTTTTT.

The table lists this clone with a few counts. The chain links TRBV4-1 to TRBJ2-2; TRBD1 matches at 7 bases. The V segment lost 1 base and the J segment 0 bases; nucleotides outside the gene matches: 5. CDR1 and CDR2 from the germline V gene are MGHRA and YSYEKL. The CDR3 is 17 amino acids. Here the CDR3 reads CASSQVGTAPNTGELFF. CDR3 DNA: TGCGCCAGCAGCCAAGTGGGGACAGCACCGAACACCGGGGAGCTGTTTTTT.

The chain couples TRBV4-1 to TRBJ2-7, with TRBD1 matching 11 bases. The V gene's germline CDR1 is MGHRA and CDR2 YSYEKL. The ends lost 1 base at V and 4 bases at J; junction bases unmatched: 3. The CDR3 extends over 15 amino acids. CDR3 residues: CASSQAGTGGYEQYF. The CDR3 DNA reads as TGCGCCAGCAGCCAAGCCGGGACAGGGGGGTACGAGCAGTACTTC.

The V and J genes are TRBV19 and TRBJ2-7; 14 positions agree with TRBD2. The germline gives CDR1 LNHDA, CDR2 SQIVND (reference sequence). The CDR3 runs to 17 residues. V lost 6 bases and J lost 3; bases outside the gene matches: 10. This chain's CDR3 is CASRPGTSGGFYYEQYF. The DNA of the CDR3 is TGTGCCAGTAGACCCGGGACTAGCGGGGGCTTCTACTACGAGCAGTACTTC. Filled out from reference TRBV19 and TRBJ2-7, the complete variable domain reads DGGITQSPKYLFRKEGQNVTLSCEQNLNHDAMYWYRQDPGQGLRLIYYSQIVNDFQKGDIAEGYSVSREKKESFPLTVTSAQKNPTAFYLCASRPGTSGGFYYEQYFGPGTRLTVT.

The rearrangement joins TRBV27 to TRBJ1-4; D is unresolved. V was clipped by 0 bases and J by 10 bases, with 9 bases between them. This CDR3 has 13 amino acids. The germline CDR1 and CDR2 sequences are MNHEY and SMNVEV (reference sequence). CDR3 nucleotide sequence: TGTGCCAGCAGTTTATCCGGCCAGGCAAAACTGTTTTTT. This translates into CASSLSGQAKLFF.

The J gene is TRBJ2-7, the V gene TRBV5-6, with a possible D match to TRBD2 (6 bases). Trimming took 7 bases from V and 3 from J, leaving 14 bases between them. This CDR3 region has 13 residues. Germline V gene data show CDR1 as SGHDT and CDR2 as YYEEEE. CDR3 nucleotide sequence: TGTGCCAGCCTGGGGCAGGGAGGCTACGAGCAGTACTTC. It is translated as CASLGQGGYEQYF.

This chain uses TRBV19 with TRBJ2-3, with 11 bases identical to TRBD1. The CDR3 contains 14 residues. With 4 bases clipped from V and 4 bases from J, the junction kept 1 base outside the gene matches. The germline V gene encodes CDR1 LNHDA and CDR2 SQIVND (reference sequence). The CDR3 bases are TGTGCCAGTAGTACGGGACAGGGGGCAGATACGCAGTATTTT. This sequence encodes CASSTGQGADTQYF. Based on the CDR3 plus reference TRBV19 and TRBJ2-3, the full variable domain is DGGITQSPKYLFRKEGQNVTLSCEQNLNHDAMYWYRQDPGQGLRLIYYSQIVNDFQKGDIAEGYSVSREKKESFPLTVTSAQKNPTAFYLCASSTGQGADTQYFGPGTRLTVL.

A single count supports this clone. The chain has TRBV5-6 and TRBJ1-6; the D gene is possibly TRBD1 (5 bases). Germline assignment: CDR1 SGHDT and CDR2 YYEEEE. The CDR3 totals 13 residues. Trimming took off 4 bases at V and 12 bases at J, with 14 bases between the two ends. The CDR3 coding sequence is TGTGCCAGCAGCACCGGGGGGGGAGTACCCCTCCACTTT. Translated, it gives CASSTGGGVPLHF. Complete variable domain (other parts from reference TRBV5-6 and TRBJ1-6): DAGVTQSPTHLIKTRGQQVTLRCSPKSGHDTVSWYQQALGQGPQFIFQYYEEEERQRGNFPDRFSGHQFPNYSSELNVNALLLGDSALYLCASSTGGGVPLHFGNGTRLTVT.

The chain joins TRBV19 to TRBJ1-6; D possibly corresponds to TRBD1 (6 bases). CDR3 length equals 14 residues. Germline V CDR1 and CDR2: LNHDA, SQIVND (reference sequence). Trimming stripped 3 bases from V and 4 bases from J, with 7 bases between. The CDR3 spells CASSITGYNSPLHF. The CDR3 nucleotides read TGTGCCAGTAGTATCACAGGGTATAATTCACCCCTCCACTTT.

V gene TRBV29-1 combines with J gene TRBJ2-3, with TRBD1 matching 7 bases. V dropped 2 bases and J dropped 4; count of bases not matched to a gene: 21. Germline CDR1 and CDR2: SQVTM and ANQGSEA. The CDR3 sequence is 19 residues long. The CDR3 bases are TGCAGCGTTGAACTTCGGCTTCCAACACGACAGGGAGTGGCAGATACGCAGTATTTT. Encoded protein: CSVELRLPTRQGVADTQYF.

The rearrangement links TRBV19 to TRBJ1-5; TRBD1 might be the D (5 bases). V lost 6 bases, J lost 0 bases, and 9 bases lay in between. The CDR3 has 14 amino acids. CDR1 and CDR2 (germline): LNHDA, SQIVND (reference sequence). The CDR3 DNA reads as TGTGCCAGTAGACAGGAAAATAGCAATCAGCCCCAGCATTTT. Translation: CASRQENSNQPQHF.

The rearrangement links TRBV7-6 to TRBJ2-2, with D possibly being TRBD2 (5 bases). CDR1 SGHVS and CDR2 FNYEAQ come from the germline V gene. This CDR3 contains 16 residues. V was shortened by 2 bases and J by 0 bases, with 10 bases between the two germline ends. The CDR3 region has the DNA TGTGCCAGCAGCTTATACGGGATGTCGAACACCGGGGAGCTGTTTTTT. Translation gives CASSLYGMSNTGELFF.

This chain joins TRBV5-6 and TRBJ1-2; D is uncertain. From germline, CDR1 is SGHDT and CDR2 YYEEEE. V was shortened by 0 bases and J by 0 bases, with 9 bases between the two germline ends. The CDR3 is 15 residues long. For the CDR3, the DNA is TGTGCCAGCAGCTTGGTTGGCAGAACTAACTATGGCTACACCTTC. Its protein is CASSLVGRTNYGYTF. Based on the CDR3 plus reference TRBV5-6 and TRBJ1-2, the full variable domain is DAGVTQSPTHLIKTRGQQVTLRCSPKSGHDTVSWYQQALGQGPQFIFQYYEEEERQRGNFPDRFSGHQFPNYSSELNVNALLLGDSALYLCASSLVGRTNYGYTFGSGTRLTVV.

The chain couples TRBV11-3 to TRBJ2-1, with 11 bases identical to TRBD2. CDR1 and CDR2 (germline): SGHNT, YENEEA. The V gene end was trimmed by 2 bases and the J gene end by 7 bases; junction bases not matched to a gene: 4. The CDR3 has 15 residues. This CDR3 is CASSLIAGGRNEQFF. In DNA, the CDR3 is TGTGCCAGCAGCTTAATAGCGGGGGGGCGAAATGAGCAGTTCTTC.

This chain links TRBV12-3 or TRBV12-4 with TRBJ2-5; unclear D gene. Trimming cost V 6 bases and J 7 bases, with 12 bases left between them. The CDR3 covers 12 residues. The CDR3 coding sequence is TGTGCCAGCAGCTCTGCCCTCGGGACCCAGTACTTC. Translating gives CASSSALGTQYF.

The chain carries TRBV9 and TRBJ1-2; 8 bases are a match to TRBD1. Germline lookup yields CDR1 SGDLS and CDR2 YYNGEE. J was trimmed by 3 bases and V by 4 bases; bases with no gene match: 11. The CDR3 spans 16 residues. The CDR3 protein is CASSLNEDRVYYGYTF. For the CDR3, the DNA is TGTGCCAGCAGCCTTAACGAGGACAGGGTATACTATGGCTACACCTTC.

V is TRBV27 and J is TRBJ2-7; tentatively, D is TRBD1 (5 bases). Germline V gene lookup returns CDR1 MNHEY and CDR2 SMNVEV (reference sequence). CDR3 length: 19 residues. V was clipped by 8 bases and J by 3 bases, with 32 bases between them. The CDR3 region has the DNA TGTGCCAGCGTCAAAGAAGCTCCAAAAACAGGATTAACGCGCTACGAGCAGTACTTC. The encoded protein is CASVKEAPKTGLTRYEQYF.